This TCR beta chain was identified during a study of radiation and T cells in renal cell carcinoma. The germline CDR1 and CDR2 sequences are MGHDK and SYGVNS. The V end lost 6 bases, the J end lost 0 bases, and 14 bases lay between the germline ends. This CDR3 is built from 15 residues. Time point meaning: blood 2 weeks post-SBRT. Treatment of the sample: 15 Gy SBRT to primary tumor, nephrectomy 4 weeks later. Sequenced by immunoSEQ multiplex PCR; TCRdb stores in-frame clones only, minus some. The repertoire consists of about 130,000 clones, with roughly four fifths occurring once and the leading ten covering approximately 6.3%.

V usage is TRBV25-1 and J usage is TRBJ1-1; maybe TRBD1 (5 bases). This sample comprised blood, obtained from a patient whose treatment included radiotherapy and nephrectomy. This TCR derives from a man between 50 and 59 years old with renal cell carcinoma. The CDR3 sequence: CASSRMGEMNTEAFF. The CDR3 DNA follows: TGTGCCAGCAGCCGAATGGGGGAAATGAACACTGAAGCTTTCTTT.